This TCR beta chain is drawn from a study of cytomegalovirus exposure and HLA in healthy donors. Worth noting for this clone: The target antigen is unknown.

Findings of the study overall: In a later analysis, a missense DCLRE1C variant was linked to TCR beta V- and J-gene trimming.

V trimming: 1 base; J trimming: 3 bases; junction bases outside the gene matches: 4. Per germline, CDR1 MDHEN and CDR2 SYDVKM. This CDR3 comprises 15 residues. The primer mix had 60 Vbeta and 13 Jbeta primers. Assay: immunoSEQ multiplex PCR; the TCRdb copy retains only in-frame clones and omits some. Among 120,000 or so clones listed, approximately 10% were seen once. The specimen was PBMCs. V usage is TRBV28 and J usage is TRBJ2-7, with 9 positions matching TRBD2. The sequence derives from a woman in her late teens or twenties in good health and CMV-seropositive. The CDR3 DNA reads as TGTGCCAGCAGTTTATTAGCGGGGGTGGTCTACGAGCAGTACTTC. As protein: CASSLLAGVVYEQYF. Variable domain in full (rest from reference TRBV28 and TRBJ2-7): DVKVTQSSRYLVKRTGEKVFLECVQDMDHENMFWYRQDPGLGLRLIYFSYDVKMKEKGDIPEGYSVSREKKERFSLILESASTNQTSMYLCASSLLAGVVYEQYFGPGTRLTVT.